Listed below are T cell receptor beta chains from one sample, sequenced in a study of human T cells and chemical hapten exposure. TCRdb independently ran MiXCR on the RACE reads; one entry per CDR3 protein. This sample has tens of thousands of distinct CDR3 sequences, with approximately 9.9% found just once. The material sequenced was whole blood, taken in connection with sensitization to the hapten diphenylcyclopropenone (DPC). These TCRs come from a woman aged 40 to 50 with alopecia areata. Some clones in this sample may be carry-over from other donors' samples. CDR3s include the opening cysteine and the closing phenylalanine or tryptophan. Each record gives: J gene, V gene, D gene, clone size, CDR3 DNA, CDR3 protein. A D gene is named only where the DNA matches it firmly. Rows may omit the clone size; those that give it use once, few, many or a size class.

>TRBJ2-7|TRBV7-8|.|few
TGTGCCAGCAGCTCCAACCAGGCCGAGAGAGAGTACTTC
CASSSNQAEREYF
>TRBJ1-2|TRBV20-1|.|many
TGCAGTGCCATTAGGGGGGCTGGCGGCTACACCTTC
CSAIRGAGGYTF
>TRBJ1-6|TRBV7-2|.|few
TGTGCCAGCAGCTTCCGCCCGGGTCGGAATTCACCCCTCCACTTT
CASSFRPGRNSPLHF
>TRBJ2-7|TRBV12-3/TRBV12-4|.|many
TGTGCCAGCAGTTTGTCGGCCTACGAGCAGTACTTC
CASSLSAYEQYF
>TRBJ1-1|TRBV6-2/TRBV6-3|.|few
TGTGCCAGCAGTTACTGGATAAACACTGAAGCTTTCTTT
CASSYWINTEAFF
>TRBJ1-4|TRBV12-5|.|.
TGTGCTAGTGGTCGGCTGGGCCTGGCTAATGAAAAACTGTTTTTT
CASGRLGLANEKLFF
>TRBJ1-2|TRBV3-1|TRBD1|few
TGTGCCAGCAGCCAACAACCCGGGACAGCGAACTATGGCTACACCTTC
CASSQQPGTANYGYTF
>TRBJ1-1|TRBV28|TRBD1|many
TGTGCCAGCAGTTTCCGTCGGGACAGTCCTGAAGCTTTCTTT
CASSFRRDSPEAFF
>TRBJ1-2|TRBV19|.|few
TGTGCCAGTATCGAGGGGCGCGGAGGCTACACCTTC
CASIEGRGGYTF
>TRBJ1-6|TRBV27|TRBD1|.
TGTGCCAGCAGTTGGGACAGGCTAAATTCACCCCTCCACTTT
CASSWDRLNSPLHF
>TRBJ2-7|TRBV7-2|.|many
TGTGCCAGCAGCTTAGAGTACAGGGCTCTCTACGAGCAGTACTTC
CASSLEYRALYEQYF
>TRBJ1-1|TRBV10-2|.|.
TGCGCCAGCAGACTGAACAGGAACACTGAAGCTTTCTTT
CASRLNRNTEAFF
>TRBJ2-3|TRBV5-1|.|many
TGCGCCAGCAGCTCTAACACAGGGCCAGATACGCAGTATTTT
CASSSNTGPDTQYF
>TRBJ2-3|TRBV20-1|TRBD2|few
TGCAGTGCTAGATCCGGGGGGGATACGCAGTATTTT
CSARSGGDTQYF
>TRBJ2-5|TRBV7-9|.|.
TGTGCCAGCAGCCCGGGAAGCGAGCTTCAGACCCAGTACTTC
CASSPGSELQTQYF
>TRBJ2-2|TRBV12-3/TRBV12-4|.|many
TGTGCCAGCAGTTTAGGGGTCTACACCGGGGAGCTGTTTTTT
CASSLGVYTGELFF
>TRBJ1-2|TRBV9|.|few
TGTGCCAGCAGCGTCCGTGACCTTCCCGAGCCAGGGGGCTACACCTTC
CASSVRDLPEPGGYTF
>TRBJ1-5|TRBV3-1|TRBD1|.
TGTGCCAGCTCATTCGGGACAGTCAATCAGCCCCAGCATTTT
CASSFGTVNQPQHF
>TRBJ2-6|TRBV3-1|.|few
TGTGCCAGCAGCCAAAAGGTGTCTGGGGCCAACGTCCTGACTTTC
CASSQKVSGANVLTF
>TRBJ2-7|TRBV20-1|.|.
TGCAGTGCTAGAGCGGTCGGGGGGCAGGCCTACGAGCAGTACTTC
CSARAVGGQAYEQYF
>TRBJ1-2|TRBV12-3/TRBV12-4|.|.
TGTGCCAGCAGTTCCGGGACAAATAACTATGGCTACACCTTC
CASSSGTNNYGYTF
>TRBJ2-3|TRBV20-1|.|few
TGCAGTGCTAGAAAAGGGATTAACACAGATACGCAGTATTTT
CSARKGINTDTQYF
>TRBJ2-1|TRBV3-1|TRBD2|few
TGTGCCAGCAGCCAAATGTCCGGGACTAGCATCTATGAGCAGTTCTTC
CASSQMSGTSIYEQFF
>TRBJ1-5|TRBV7-3|TRBD1|.
TGTGCCAGCAGCTCACAGGGGGGACAGCCCCAGCATTTT
CASSSQGGQPQHF
>TRBJ2-5|TRBV29-1|.|few
TGCAGCGTTGACGAGGGGTTGGAGACCCAGTACTTC
CSVDEGLETQYF
>TRBJ2-3|TRBV20-1|.|.
TGCAGTGATCAACGGGATACGCAGTATTTT
CSDQRDTQYF
>TRBJ1-1|TRBV5-1|.|few
TGCGCCAGCAGCATATCCGGGACTCCCCATTCGGCTTTCTTT
CASSISGTPHSAFF
>TRBJ2-1|TRBV5-1|.|few
TGCGCCAGCAGGTCGTTAGATGAGCAGTTCTTC
CASRSLDEQFF
>TRBJ2-7|TRBV5-1|.|.
TGCGCCAGCAGCTTGTTCGGTACAGGTACAGGTTTGGGGCAAGGCCAGTACTTC
CASSLFGTGTGLGQGQYF
>TRBJ2-7|TRBV20-1|.|.
TGCAGTGCTAGGGGGGGACGGAGCTACGAGCAGTACTTC
CSARGGRSYEQYF
>TRBJ2-5|TRBV7-6|TRBD2|few
TGTGCCAGCAGCTCAGGACTAGCGGGGCCCCAAGAGACCCAGTACTTC
CASSSGLAGPQETQYF
>TRBJ2-2|TRBV12-5|TRBD2|.
TGTGCTAGTGGTTTCGTAGCGGGGGGGCATGGCACCGGGGAGCTGTTTTTT
CASGFVAGGHGTGELFF
>TRBJ2-1|TRBV13|TRBD1|many
TGTGCCAGCAGCTTAGCTACAGGGGGAGGCAATGAGCAGTTCTTC
CASSLATGGGNEQFF
>TRBJ1-2|TRBV4-1|TRBD1|.
TGCGCCAGCAGTACAGGGGCGCTTGGCTACACCTTC
CASSTGALGYTF
>TRBJ2-7|TRBV5-1|TRBD2|.
TGCGCCAGCAGCCCCCGGACTAGCGGGCAACCATCCTACGAGCAGTACTTC
CASSPRTSGQPSYEQYF
>TRBJ2-3|TRBV29-1|TRBD1|few
TGCAGCGTTGAAGATTTGGGACAGGGCACAGATACGCAGTATTTT
CSVEDLGQGTDTQYF
>TRBJ1-1|TRBV6-2/TRBV6-3|.|many
TGTGCCAGCTATGACGGCTTGGGGACTGAAGCTTTCTTT
CASYDGLGTEAFF
>TRBJ1-5|TRBV6-6|.|.
TGTGCCAGCAACGGGCGGCCCCAGCATTTT
CASNGRPQHF
>TRBJ1-5|TRBV12-3/TRBV12-4|.|many
TGTGCCAGCAGCTTCAACAGCTTCAATCAGCCCCAGCATTTT
CASSFNSFNQPQHF
>TRBJ1-2|TRBV20-1|TRBD1|many
TGCAGTGCTAGAAGCCGGGACAGGGATTCTAACTATGGCTACACCTTC
CSARSRDRDSNYGYTF